This record concerns one T cell receptor (beta chain) sequence. Each participant's cohort was designated according to participant-reported clinical history. Measured with immunoSEQ multiplex PCR; TCRdb has only the in-frame clones, and not every one. The table lists about 430,000 clones, roughly nine tenths of them singletons, with 0.9% to 1.2% in the top ten. The data were taken from a study of blood T cell repertoires in COVID-19. Study in general: Italy, Spain and the United States were the sources of the convalescent and acute COVID-19 samples.

Germline-derived CDR1 and CDR2 are SGHRS and YFSETQ. V gave up 0 bases and J gave up 2 bases, with 12 bases separating them. The CDR3 has 16 amino acids. This chain uses TRBV5-1 with TRBJ2-1; a possible D gene is TRBD1 (5 bases). The sequenced sample was PBMCs or T cells enriched from blood (not recorded which). The receptor was derived from a man aged 25 to 40 who had recovered from COVID-19. CDR3 in DNA: TGCGCCAGCAGCTTGGGTCAGGGCCTGGCCTACAATGAGCAGTTCTTC. This encodes CASSLGQGLAYNEQFF.